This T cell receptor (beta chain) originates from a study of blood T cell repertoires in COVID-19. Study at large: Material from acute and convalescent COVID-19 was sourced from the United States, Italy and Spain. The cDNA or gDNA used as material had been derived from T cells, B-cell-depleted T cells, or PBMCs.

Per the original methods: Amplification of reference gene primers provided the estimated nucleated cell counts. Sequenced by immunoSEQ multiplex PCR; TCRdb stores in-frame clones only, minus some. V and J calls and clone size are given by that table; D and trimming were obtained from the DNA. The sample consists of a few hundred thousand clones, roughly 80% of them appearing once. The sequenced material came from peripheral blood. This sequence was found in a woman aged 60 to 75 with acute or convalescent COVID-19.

The CDR3 reads CASSFITSGLAGIGTQYF. In nucleotides, the CDR3 is TGTGCCAGCAGCTTTATCACCTCGGGACTAGCGGGGATAGGTACGCAGTATTTT. The chain recombines TRBV5-5 with TRBJ2-3, with 13 bases lining up with TRBD2. The V gene end was trimmed by 2 bases and the J gene end by 8 bases; junction bases not matched to a gene: 14. The CDR3 extends over 18 amino acids. Germline loops: CDR1 SGHKS, CDR2 YYEKEE (reference sequence).